This T cell receptor (beta chain) was captured in a study of shared clonotypes between healthy human individuals. General study findings and limits: Generation probabilities of non-shared clonotypes were lower (relative to those shared by all four donors).

Deep level was the assay's run setting. Source study methods: ImmunoSEQ sequences covered only the junction and lacked quality scores; filtering therefore differed. Clones were sequenced by immunoSEQ multiplex PCR, and TCRdb holds only the in-frame ones, with some missing. The V and J calls and the clone size are those of that table, but D and trimming were determined from the DNA. The sample includes 2,500,000 or so clones, roughly 92% of them seen just once. CD4+ cell separation produced CD45RA+ naive and CD45RA-negative memory subsets. The CDR3 spans 11 residues. Trimming shortened V by 0 bases and J by 9 bases, and 6 bases separated the two germline ends. Germline values: CDR1 DFQATT, CDR2 SNEGSKA (reference sequence). Notes on this clone: Its antigen is undetermined. Other DNA sequences from this sample encode an identical CDR3 as well.

The clonotype comes from a man in his late teens or twenties in good health. This sequence joins TRBV20-1 and TRBJ2-1; possible D gene TRBD1, 5 bases. Sequencing was performed on naive CD4+ T cells sorted from blood. Regarding subset: CD45RA+ positively selected. CDR3 in amino acids: CSARDRGEQFF. CDR3 nucleotides: TGCAGTGCTAGAGATAGGGGTGAGCAGTTCTTC.